The subject of this entry is one T cell receptor (beta chain). Germline CDR1 reads SGHVS; CDR2 reads FQNEAQ. With V trimmed by 5 bases and J by 0 bases, 13 bases remained unmatched. The CDR3 spans 17 residues. This sample stems from a study of T cell responses to AZD1222 COVID-19 vaccine. Data came from immunoSEQ multiplex PCR; TCRdb stores just in-frame clones and leaves some out. The table lists some 160,000 clones, 85% to 95% of them singletons. The clonotype originates from an adult in good health. The genes are TRBV7-8 and TRBJ2-7, with 7 positions matching TRBD2. The sequences come from peripheral blood, collected on day 0 of AZD1222 vaccination. CDR3 region: CASSRLNSGSGSYEQYF. The CDR3 DNA is TGTGCCAGCAGCCGGCTTAATAGCGGGTCTGGCTCCTACGAGCAGTACTTC.